Listed here are 32 T cell receptor beta chains from one sample, sequenced in a study of blood T cell repertoires in COVID-19. TCRdb's table, derived via immunoSEQ multiplex PCR, lists solely in-frame clones and lacks some. Seen here are hundreds of thousands of clones, around 91% observed once, and the top ten hold roughly 3%. The specimen sequenced was peripheral blood. These TCRs come from a woman younger than 35 who had recovered from COVID-19.

V usage is TRBV19 and J usage is TRBJ1-3; 9 bases are shared with TRBD1. Germline CDR1 LNHDA, CDR2 SQIVND (reference sequence). Losses at the gene ends were 4 bases for V and 3 bases for J; bases not matched to a gene: 7. The CDR3 is 16 residues long. CDR3 loop: CASSRDRARGGNTIYF. CDR3 nucleotide sequence: TGTGCCAGTAGTAGGGACAGGGCGAGGGGTGGAAACACCATATATTTT.

V is TRBV23-1 and J is TRBJ1-1; the D is unclear. TRBV23-1 is sorted into the ORF group, with uncertain function. V lost 0 bases to trimming and J lost 1 base, with 6 bases between them. The CDR3 consists of 14 residues. DNA of the CDR3: TGCGCCAGCAGTCAATCGTACAGGAACACTGAAGCTTTCTTT. Its protein product is CASSQSYRNTEAFF.

This sequence joins TRBV24-1 and TRBJ2-3; TRBD1 matches 9 bases. J gave up 5 bases and V 7 bases, and 9 bases lay outside the gene matches. The CDR3 covers 15 residues. Germline V gene lookup returns CDR1 KGHDR and CDR2 SFDVKD. The DNA for the CDR3 is TGTGCCACCAGCGACACACAGGGGGCTGGAGATACGCAGTATTTT. It encodes CATSDTQGAGDTQYF.

The sample holds one count of this clone. The gene calls are TRBV5-1 and TRBJ2-7; D perhaps matches TRBD2 (5 bases). Trimming cost V 0 bases and J 3 bases, with 13 bases left between them. The CDR3 length is 15 residues. Germline CDR1 is SGHRS and CDR2 is YFSETQ. The chain's CDR3 is CASSLAPSRYYEQYV. In nucleotides, the CDR3 is TGCGCCAGCAGCTTGGCTCCTAGCCGGTACTACGAGCAGTACGTC.

The chain carries TRBV16 and TRBJ1-6; a possible D gene is TRBD1 (5 bases). The germline V and J ends were trimmed by 8 bases and 0 bases, with 11 bases remaining between them. The CDR3 runs to 15 residues. Germline-derived CDR1 and CDR2 are KGHSY and FQNENV. The chain's CDR3 is CASRLDSSYNSPLHF. In DNA form, the CDR3 reads TGTGCCAGCCGACTCGACAGCTCCTATAATTCACCCCTCCACTTT.

The chain couples TRBV5-8 to TRBJ2-3; 13 positions agree with TRBD2. CDR3 length: 17 amino acids. Germline V gives CDR1 SGHTS, CDR2 YDEGEE. Losses at the gene ends were 4 bases for V and 5 bases for J; bases not matched to a gene: 10. CDR3 in DNA: TGTGCCAGCAGCATCGGACTAGCGGGAGTCGATAGAGATACGCAGTATTTT. Residues: CASSIGLAGVDRDTQYF.

The genes are TRBV30 and TRBJ1-2, with D unclear. V was trimmed by 3 bases and J by 7 bases, leaving 18 bases between them. The CDR3 sequence is 14 residues long. CDR1 and CDR2 (germline): GTSNPN, SVGIG (reference sequence). The CDR3 region has the DNA TGTGCCTGGAGGGCCACAGAGATTAGACGTGGCTACACCTTC. Translating it yields CAWRATEIRRGYTF.

This clone has a handful of counts. The chain combines TRBV6-5 with TRBJ1-2, with 7 nucleotides matching TRBD1. The CDR3 is 12 residues long. The ends lost 6 bases at V and 3 bases at J; junction bases unmatched: 1. CDR1 MNHEY and CDR2 SVGAGI come from the germline V gene. The CDR3 here is CASSRGYYGYTF. The CDR3 bases are TGTGCCAGCAGCAGGGGGTACTATGGCTACACCTTC.

The gene calls are TRBV9 and TRBJ2-1, with 9 bases aligning to TRBD2. The CDR3 is 15 amino acids. The germline CDR1 and CDR2 sequences are SGDLS and YYNGEE. After removal of 0 bases from V and 9 bases from J, the junction contained 7 bases not matched to a gene. In DNA form, the CDR3 reads TGTGCCAGCAGCGTAGATCCTAGCGGGATGGTTGAGCAGTTCTTC. Translation gives CASSVDPSGMVEQFF.

J is TRBJ1-1 and V is TRBV5-4, with a possible D match to TRBD1 (5 bases). Germline values: CDR1 SGHNT, CDR2 YYREEE (reference sequence). Trimming removed 5 bases from V and 3 bases from J, with 11 bases in between. The CDR3 is 13 residues long. The chain's CDR3 is CASRWGWDTEAFF. Written as DNA, the CDR3 is TGTGCCAGCAGGTGGGGCTGGGACACTGAAGCTTTCTTT.

This rearrangement joins TRBV6-5 to TRBJ1-1; weak D call: TRBD1 (6 bases). From germline, CDR1 is MNHEY and CDR2 SVGAGI. The ends were cut back, 10 bases at V and 1 base at J, with 16 bases in the middle. The CDR3 loop spans 14 amino acids. The CDR3 spells CATPRGDGNTEAFF. DNA of the CDR3: TGTGCCACCCCCAGGGGCGACGGGAACACTGAAGCTTTCTTT.

The chain uses TRBV9 and TRBJ2-5, with a weak D call TRBD1 (7 bases). CDR1 and CDR2 (germline): SGDLS, YYNGEE. V lost 0 bases and J 5 bases, leaving 14 bases between the germline ends. The CDR3 runs to 15 residues. The CDR3 reads CASSVEGRGRETQYF. The DNA for the CDR3 is TGTGCCAGCAGCGTAGAAGGCAGGGGGAGGGAGACCCAGTACTTC.

This rearrangement joins TRBV6-2 or TRBV6-3 to TRBJ1-5; D is unresolved. Germline CDR1 MNHEY, CDR2 SVGEGT. The CDR3 is 14 amino acids. V dropped 4 bases and J dropped 1 base, with 8 bases sitting between them. The CDR3 nucleotides read TGTGCCAGCAGTTCGGTCGGGAGCAATCAGCCCCAGCATTTT. Its translation: CASSSVGSNQPQHF.

This sequence joins TRBV24-1 and TRBJ2-4; the D gene is possibly TRBD1 (5 bases). Deletions cut 4 bases from V and 6 bases from J, with 9 bases between. Germline V gene sequence: CDR1 KGHDR, CDR2 SFDVKD. The CDR3 contains 13 residues. The CDR3 region has the DNA TGTGCCACCAGTGACGCGGACATAAACATTCAGTACTTC. It encodes CATSDADINIQYF.

The chain uses TRBV30 and TRBJ2-1, with TRBD2 matching 12 bases. CDR1 GTSNPN and CDR2 SVGIG come from the germline V gene (reference sequence). J gave up 0 bases and V 7 bases, and 10 bases lay outside the gene matches. The CDR3 covers 17 residues. CDR3 loop: CAYTGTSGSSSYNEQFF. DNA for the CDR3: TGTGCCTACACGGGGACTAGCGGGTCGAGCTCCTACAATGAGCAGTTCTTC.

The genes are TRBV24-1 and TRBJ1-1; D is uncertain. The germline gives CDR1 KGHDR, CDR2 SFDVKD. The ends were cut back, 7 bases at V and 8 bases at J, with 16 bases in the middle. CDR3 size: 13 residues. The CDR3 loop reads CATRTSTAEEAFF. The DNA of the CDR3 is TGTGCCACCAGAACCTCTACTGCGGAAGAAGCTTTCTTT.

V usage is TRBV11-3 and J usage is TRBJ2-5; TRBD1 agrees at 11 bases. V lost 6 bases and J lost 6; bases outside the gene matches: 9. Germline V gene data show CDR1 as SGHNT and CDR2 as YENEEA. The CDR3 extends over 15 amino acids. The CDR3 region is CASRLTGTGGQTQYF. Here the CDR3 DNA reads TGTGCCAGCAGATTGACCGGGACAGGGGGACAGACCCAGTACTTC.

The sample holds one count of this clone. J is TRBJ2-7 and V is TRBV20-1; a possible D gene is TRBD2 (6 bases). With 6 bases removed from V and 2 bases from J, the gap between germline ends came to 8 bases. Per the germline V gene, CDR1 is DFQATT and CDR2 is SNEGSKA (reference sequence). This CDR3 has 11 amino acids. The CDR3 region has the DNA TGCAGTGCCGGGGGACCCTACGAGCAGTACGTC. Its translation is CSAGGPYEQYV.

The chain is built from TRBV29-1 and TRBJ1-2; D not certain. The germline V gene encodes CDR1 SQVTM and CDR2 ANQGSEA. Trimming took off 3 bases at V and 1 base at J, with 6 bases between the two ends. The CDR3 is made up of 12 amino acids. The CDR3 bases are TGCAGCGTTGATGACAATAACTATGGCTACACCTTC. Amino acids: CSVDDNNYGYTF.

J is TRBJ2-7 and V is TRBV5-3, with a weak D call TRBD2 (7 bases). TRBV5-3 is an open reading frame whose function is uncertain. V lost 1 base, J lost 3 bases, and 32 bases lay in between. The CDR3 consists of 21 residues. CDR3 sequence reads: CARSLYKDAPKSGTKIYEQYV. CDR3 DNA sequence: TGTGCCAGAAGCTTGTACAAGGATGCCCCAAAAAGCGGGACAAAAATCTACGAGCAGTACGTC.

V usage is TRBV6-2 or TRBV6-3 and J usage is TRBJ2-5; D remains unclear. The V end lost 4 bases, the J end lost 4 bases, and 10 bases lay between the germline ends. CDR1 and CDR2 (germline): MNHEY, SVGEGT. The CDR3 totals 13 residues. CDR3 coding DNA: TGTGCCAGCAGTTCTTCCTATCCAGAGACCCAGTACTTC. Translation: CASSSSYPETQYF.

The V and J genes are TRBV9 and TRBJ2-3, with 9 bases identical to TRBD2. The junction had 8 bases not matched to a gene; V was cut back by 0 bases and J by 3 bases. Germline CDR1 is SGDLS and CDR2 is YYNGEE. The length of the CDR3 is 17 residues. The DNA for the CDR3 is TGTGCCAGCAGCGTAGATAGCGGGAGATCTTTAACAGATACGCAGTATTTT. It yields the protein CASSVDSGRSLTDTQYF. The whole variable domain, filled in from reference TRBV9 and TRBJ2-3, reads DSGVTQTPKHLITATGQRVTLRCSPRSGDLSVYWYQQSLDQGLQFLIQYYNGEERAKGNILERFSAQQFPDLHSELNLSSLELGDSALYFCASSVDSGRSLTDTQYFGPGTRLTVL.

In this sample, this clone turned up a few times. The chain is built from TRBV9 and TRBJ1-1; D is uncertain. CDR3 length: 15 amino acids. Between the trimmed V and J ends, which lost 2 bases and 0 bases, there was a span of 11 bases. In germline, CDR1 is SGDLS, CDR2 YYNGEE. The CDR3 is CASSVVSRVNTEAFF. CDR3 in DNA: TGTGCCAGCAGCGTCGTGAGTCGTGTGAACACTGAAGCTTTCTTT.

The chain has TRBV3-1 (or the pseudogene TRBV3-2) and TRBJ1-3; 9 bases map to TRBD1. CDR3 length: 14 residues. V lost 6 bases to trimming and J lost 3 bases; unmatched junction nucleotides: 3. CDR1 LGHDT and CDR2 YNNKEL come from the germline V gene (reference sequence). The DNA of the CDR3 is TGTGCCAGCAGTCCGACAGGGGGTGGAAACACCATATATTTT. It translates to CASSPTGGGNTIYF.

The rearrangement links TRBV27 to TRBJ2-6, with a weak D call TRBD1 (6 bases). There are 16 residues in the CDR3. With 4 bases removed from V and 3 bases from J, the gap between germline ends came to 13 bases. The germline gives CDR1 MNHEY, CDR2 SMNVEV (reference sequence). The chain's CDR3 is CASSSIQGYGANVLTF. CDR3 coding DNA: TGTGCCAGCAGTTCGATACAGGGTTATGGGGCCAACGTCCTGACTTTC.

This chain joins TRBV25-1 and TRBJ1-2, with 7 bases lining up with TRBD1. Losses at the gene ends were 4 bases for V and 6 bases for J; bases not matched to a gene: 5. The germline gives CDR1 MGHDK, CDR2 SYGVNS. The CDR3 is 13 residues long. CDR3 sequence reads: CASSATGKNGYTF. CDR3 sequence (DNA): TGTGCCAGCAGTGCGACAGGGAAGAATGGCTACACCTTC.

This chain uses TRBV7-6 with TRBJ2-1, with TRBD2 matching 12 bases. This CDR3 region has 21 residues. V dropped 5 bases and J dropped 2; count of bases not matched to a gene: 19. Germline lookup yields CDR1 SGHVS and CDR2 FNYEAQ. CDR3 region: CASSPDVRGQLAGGTYNEQFF. The DNA of the CDR3 is TGTGCCAGCAGCCCCGACGTCCGGGGGCAACTAGCGGGAGGTACCTACAATGAGCAGTTCTTC.

The chain has TRBV7-2 and TRBJ2-3; TRBD1 matches 8 bases. Germline V lookup: CDR1 SGHTA, CDR2 FQGNSA. V was pared by 7 bases and J by 6 bases, with 9 bases of the junction left unmatched. This CDR3 region has 14 residues. CDR3 nucleotide sequence: TGTGCCAGCACCAATGACAGGGGATCCGATACGCAGTATTTT. Protein: CASTNDRGSDTQYF. Looking up the rest from reference TRBV7-2 and TRBJ2-3 gives the full variable domain: GAGVSQSPSNKVTEKGKDVELRCDPISGHTALYWYRQSLGQGLEFLIYFQGNSAPDKSGLPSDRFSAERTGGSVSTLTIQRTQQEDSAVYLCASTNDRGSDTQYFGPGTRLTVL.

The V gene is TRBV9, the J gene TRBJ1-2; D possibly corresponds to TRBD1 (6 bases). The CDR3 consists of 15 residues. Germline V gene lookup returns CDR1 SGDLS and CDR2 YYNGEE. V was clipped by 1 base and J by 0 bases, with 10 bases between them. CDR3 DNA sequence: TGTGCCAGCAGCGTACAGGGGAATGCTAACTATGGCTACACCTTC. Translation gives CASSVQGNANYGYTF. Full variable domain (remainder filled in from reference TRBV9 and TRBJ1-2): DSGVTQTPKHLITATGQRVTLRCSPRSGDLSVYWYQQSLDQGLQFLIQYYNGEERAKGNILERFSAQQFPDLHSELNLSSLELGDSALYFCASSVQGNANYGYTFGSGTRLTVV.

This chain connects TRBV15 to TRBJ2-7; possible D gene TRBD1, 6 bases. The CDR3 spans 18 residues. Germline V gene sequence: CDR1 LNHNV, CDR2 YYDKDF (reference sequence). Trimming stripped 0 bases from V and 0 bases from J, with 18 bases between. CDR3 sequence (DNA): TGTGCCACCAGCAGAGAGAGATCCACAGGGACGGCCTCCTACGAGCAGTACGTC. Its protein is CATSRERSTGTASYEQYV.

The chain joins TRBV7-2 to TRBJ2-5, with 7 bases lining up with TRBD2. CDR1 and CDR2 (germline): SGHTA, FQGNSA. The CDR3 extends over 14 amino acids. The ends lost 1 base at V and 4 bases at J; junction bases unmatched: 3. CDR3 loop: CASSLGPSGETQYF. The CDR3 DNA is TGTGCCAGCAGCTTAGGGCCTAGCGGAGAGACCCAGTACTTC.

V is TRBV11-2 and J is TRBJ1-2; D ambiguous. Germline V gene sequence: CDR1 SGHAT, CDR2 FQNNGV. Trimming cost V 1 base and J 1 base, with 7 bases left between them. The CDR3 is made up of 14 amino acids. CDR3 protein: CASSLGGLNYGYTF. The DNA for the CDR3 is TGTGCCAGCAGCTTAGGTGGCCTTAACTATGGCTACACCTTC. The whole variable domain, filled in from reference TRBV11-2 and TRBJ1-2, reads EAGVAQSPRYKIIEKRQSVAFWCNPISGHATLYWYQQILGQGPKLLIQFQNNGVVDDSQLPKDRFSAERLKGVDSTLKIQPAKLEDSAVYLCASSLGGLNYGYTFGSGTRLTVV.